The 15 T cell receptor beta chains given below trace back to one sample, sequenced in a study of T cells in Graves' hyperthyroidism and ophthalmopathy. The TCR beta CDR3 regions underwent amplification using RNA transcripts as the source. HTBI primers drove first-round RT-PCR of the TCR CDR3. One entry per CDR3 protein results from TCRdb running MiXCR on the multiplex PCR reads. This sample carries nearly 600,000 distinct CDR3 sequences, approximately 13% of them seen once, and the ten largest clones take less than 6%. The material sequenced was blood. These receptors originate from a woman between 25 and 40 years old with Graves' hyperthyroidism that later progressed to Graves' ophthalmopathy.

This clonotype occurred many times. This rearrangement joins TRBV27 to TRBJ1-2; D perhaps matches TRBD1 (5 bases). The CDR3 runs to 14 residues. Germline values: CDR1 MNHEY, CDR2 SMNVEV (reference sequence). V was clipped by 4 bases and J by 6 bases, with 15 bases between them. In nucleotides, the CDR3 is TGTGCCAGCAGTTCCCTCGGGGGGTACGATGGCTACACCTTC. It is translated as CASSSLGGYDGYTF.

The chain joins TRBV5-4 to TRBJ2-1; 10 bases align to TRBD1. Germline CDR1 is SGHNT and CDR2 is YYREEE (reference sequence). This CDR3 is built from 16 residues. V shed 4 bases and J 1 base; nucleotides not matched to a gene: 5. The CDR3 loop is CASSPGTGVSYNEQFF. The CDR3 nucleotides are TGTGCCAGCAGCCCCGGGACAGGGGTATCCTACAATGAGCAGTTCTTC.

This clonotype has ten or more counts. V usage is TRBV27 and J usage is TRBJ1-5, with D uncertain. This CDR3 contains 12 residues. Germline CDR1 and CDR2: MNHEY and SMNVEV (reference sequence). V was trimmed by 3 bases and J by 6 bases, leaving 6 bases between them. This chain's CDR3 is CASSFHSQPQHF. The CDR3 DNA reads TGTGCCAGCAGTTTCCACAGTCAGCCCCAGCATTTT.

There are many counts of this clonotype. The chain employs TRBV11-2 and TRBJ2-5; D is unclear. V lost 1 base and J 1 base, leaving 4 bases between the germline ends. The CDR3 runs to 13 residues. The germline V gene encodes CDR1 SGHAT and CDR2 FQNNGV. For the CDR3, the DNA is TGTGCCAGCAGCTTAGTTTCCCAAGAGACCCAGTACTTC. Protein product: CASSLVSQETQYF.

This clonotype was observed many times. The genes are TRBV28 and TRBJ2-7; 8 positions match TRBD1. The ends lost 4 bases at V and 2 bases at J; junction bases unmatched: 4. CDR1 is MDHEN and CDR2 is SYDVKM in the germline V gene. This CDR3 region has 14 residues. The CDR3 region has the DNA TGTGCCAGCAGTTGGACAGGGACAACCTACGAGCAGTACTTC. This encodes CASSWTGTTYEQYF.

This clonotype was seen repeatedly, ten times or more. The chain carries TRBV28 and TRBJ1-1, with D uncertain. This CDR3 is 15 amino acids long. Trimming shortened V by 3 bases and J by 0 bases, and 11 bases separated the two germline ends. Germline V CDR1 and CDR2: MDHEN, SYDVKM. The CDR3 DNA is TGTGCCAGCAGTTTCCCCCCTCCTATGAACACTGAAGCTTTCTTT. As protein: CASSFPPPMNTEAFF.

This clonotype was counted ten times or more. The rearrangement uses TRBV29-1 and TRBJ2-3; D gene uncertain. V lost 2 bases to trimming and J lost 2 bases, with 17 bases between them. This CDR3 spans 16 amino acids. Germline-derived CDR1 and CDR2 are SQVTM and ANQGSEA. CDR3 nucleotide sequence: TGCAGCGTTGAACGGACCCCCTTCGACCTCACAGATACGCAGTATTTT. This sequence encodes CSVERTPFDLTDTQYF.

This clonotype was counted only a few times. V and J are TRBV7-9 and TRBJ2-3, with TRBD1 matching over 9 bases. Germline V lookup: CDR1 SEHNR, CDR2 FQNEAQ (reference sequence). V shed 7 bases, J shed 4 bases, and the junction held 9 bases outside the gene matches. This CDR3 spans 15 amino acids. The CDR3: CASIPRDRVADTQYF. The CDR3 nucleotides read TGTGCCAGCATACCCCGGGACAGGGTGGCAGATACGCAGTATTTT.

This clonotype was seen repeatedly, ten times or more. This chain uses TRBV19 with TRBJ1-1, with D possibly TRBD1 on 6 matching bases. CDR1 is LNHDA and CDR2 is SQIVND in the germline V gene (reference sequence). V lost 6 bases, J lost 1 base, and 12 bases lay in between. The CDR3 runs to 14 residues. The CDR3 loop reads CASRATGPNTEAFF. The CDR3 region has the DNA TGTGCCAGTAGAGCGACAGGCCCGAACACTGAAGCTTTCTTT. The whole variable domain, filled in from reference TRBV19 and TRBJ1-1, reads DGGITQSPKYLFRKEGQNVTLSCEQNLNHDAMYWYRQDPGQGLRLIYYSQIVNDFQKGDIAEGYSVSREKKESFPLTVTSAQKNPTAFYLCASRATGPNTEAFFGQGTRLTVV.

The rearrangement links TRBV4-1 to TRBJ2-7; 13 nucleotides line up with TRBD2. The CDR3 contains 15 residues. Germline values: CDR1 MGHRA, CDR2 YSYEKL. Trimming at V came to 4 bases and at J to 4 bases, leaving 4 bases not matched to a gene. The CDR3 here is CASSRTSGSKYEQYF. The CDR3 DNA reads as TGCGCCAGCAGCCGGACTAGCGGGAGTAAGTACGAGCAGTACTTC.

This clonotype occurred a few times. The chain has TRBV19 and TRBJ2-6; no clear D. Germline V gene sequence: CDR1 LNHDA, CDR2 SQIVND (reference sequence). The CDR3 spans 16 residues. Trimming cost V 0 bases and J 0 bases, with 6 bases left between them. CDR3 residues: CASSIDAFSGANVLTF. CDR3 bases: TGTGCCAGTAGTATAGACGCTTTCTCTGGGGCCAACGTCCTGACTTTC.

This clonotype was seen many times. The genes are TRBV20-1 and TRBJ1-3, with no clear D. The V and J ends lost 6 bases and 0 bases respectively, with 6 bases between them. The germline V gene encodes CDR1 DFQATT and CDR2 SNEGSKA (reference sequence). The CDR3 covers 12 residues. The CDR3 DNA reads as TGCAGTGCCTCCAACTCTGGAAACACCATATATTTT. Its translation: CSASNSGNTIYF.

This clonotype was found many times. The V call is TRBV27, the J call TRBJ2-3, with a possible D match to TRBD2 (6 bases). V was cut by 4 bases and J by 4 bases, with 12 bases left in between. Germline CDR1 reads MNHEY; CDR2 reads SMNVEV (reference sequence). The CDR3 covers 14 residues. The CDR3 nucleotides are TGTGCCAGCAGTTCCGGGAGTGGCGCAGATACGCAGTATTTT. The encoded protein is CASSSGSGADTQYF.

There are many counts of this clonotype. This sequence joins TRBV6-1 and TRBJ2-7; D is possibly TRBD2 (6 bases). Germline V gene sequence: CDR1 MNHNS, CDR2 SASEGT. V lost 4 bases to trimming and J lost 0 bases, with 13 bases between them. The CDR3 spans 15 residues. The CDR3 loop is CASSGGSGPSYEQYF. The CDR3 region has the DNA TGTGCCAGCAGTGGGGGTAGCGGCCCCTCCTACGAGCAGTACTTC.

This clonotype has at least ten counts. The chain joins TRBV12-5 to TRBJ1-3, with D tentatively TRBD1 (6 bases). The CDR3 spans 16 residues. Germline CDR1 reads LGHNT; CDR2 reads FRNRAP. V was trimmed by 0 bases and J by 3 bases, leaving 12 bases between them. Written as DNA, the CDR3 is TGTGCTAGTGGTTTGGTAGCCGGGGACAATGGAAACACCATATATTTT. It specifies CASGLVAGDNGNTIYF.